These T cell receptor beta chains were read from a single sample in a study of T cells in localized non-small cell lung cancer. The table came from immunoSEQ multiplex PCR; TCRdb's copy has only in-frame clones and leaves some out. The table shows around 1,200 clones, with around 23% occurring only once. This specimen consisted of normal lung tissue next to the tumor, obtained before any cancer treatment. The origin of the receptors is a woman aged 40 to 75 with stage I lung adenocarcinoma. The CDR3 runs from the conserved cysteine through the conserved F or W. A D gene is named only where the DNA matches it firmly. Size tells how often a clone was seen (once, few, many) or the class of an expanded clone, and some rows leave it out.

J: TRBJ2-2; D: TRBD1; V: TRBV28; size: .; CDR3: CASSDRTGAGELFF; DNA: TGTGCCAGCAGCGACCGAACAGGGGCCGGGGAGCTGTTTTTT
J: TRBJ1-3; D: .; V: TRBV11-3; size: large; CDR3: CASSQARGEGAGNTIYF; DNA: TGTGCCAGCAGCCAGGCAAGGGGCGAGGGGGCTGGAAACACCATATATTTT
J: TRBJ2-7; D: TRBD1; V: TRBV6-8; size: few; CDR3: CASSYDRGEQYF; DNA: TGTGCCAGCAGTTACGACAGGGGCGAGCAGTACTTC
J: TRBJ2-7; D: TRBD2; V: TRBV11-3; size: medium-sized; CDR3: CASSVVGTSGKDEQYF; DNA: TGTGCCAGCAGCGTCGTAGGGACTAGCGGTAAGGACGAGCAGTACTTC
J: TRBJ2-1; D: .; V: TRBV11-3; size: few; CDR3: CASSRSTGYNEQFF; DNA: TGTGCCAGCAGCAGAAGTACAGGCTACAATGAGCAGTTCTTC
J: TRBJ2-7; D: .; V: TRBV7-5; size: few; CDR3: CASSPRQVSSYEQYF; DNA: TGTGCCAGCAGCCCAAGACAGGTGAGCTCCTACGAGCAGTACTTC
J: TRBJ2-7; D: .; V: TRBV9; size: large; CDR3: CASKEGSSEFYEQYF; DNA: TGTGCCAGCAAGGAGGGATCCAGTGAGTTCTACGAGCAGTACTTC
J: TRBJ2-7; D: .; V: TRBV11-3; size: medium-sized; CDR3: CASSQVGGGVDEQYF; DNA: TGTGCCAGCTCCCAGGTTGGAGGGGGCGTCGACGAGCAGTACTTC
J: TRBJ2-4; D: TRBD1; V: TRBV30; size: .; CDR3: CAWRGTVLAKNIQYF; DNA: TGTGCCTGGAGGGGGACAGTTCTAGCCAAAAACATTCAGTACTTC
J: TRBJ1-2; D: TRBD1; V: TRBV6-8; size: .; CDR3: CASSRDRTEGYTF; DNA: TGTGCCAGCAGCCGGGACAGGACGGAAGGCTACACCTTC
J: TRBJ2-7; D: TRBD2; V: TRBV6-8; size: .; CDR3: CASSYSRTSGFPYEQYF; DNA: TGTGCCAGCAGTTACTCTCGGACTAGCGGTTTTCCTTACGAGCAGTACTTC